This T cell receptor (beta chain) was recorded in a study of CD8+ T cells in alopecia areata. Trimming cost V 2 bases and J 0 bases, with 8 bases left between them. Germline assignment: CDR1 MGHRA and CDR2 YSYEKL. CDR3 length equals 15 residues. Treatment in this sample: oral pan-JAK inhibitor, 5-10 mg twice daily. cDNA reverse transcribed from extracted RNA served as the sequencing template. Only in-frame clones appear in the TCRdb table, and some are missing; sequencing was by immunoSEQ multiplex PCR. The top ten clones hold 9% to 15% of a sample with some 110,000 clones, roughly 55% of them seen once.

Sequenced here: CD8+ T cells sorted from blood, sampled at week 24, from a patient treated with tofacitinib. The origin of this receptor is a human donor with alopecia areata. This chain uses TRBV4-1 with TRBJ2-1; D gene unclear. The CDR3 DNA is TGCGCCAGCAGCCAATATTGGGGCTCCTACAATGAGCAGTTCTTC. Its translation is CASSQYWGSYNEQFF.